These 5 T cell receptor beta chains originate from one sample sequenced in a study of molecular identifiers for immune sequencing clone quantification. Each CDR3 protein gets one entry after TCRdb re-called the PCR reads with MiXCR. This table holds 20,000 or so distinct CDR3 sequences, about a fifth found once. The sample was naive CD8+ T cells from blood, with Jurkat cell RNA spiked in. The subset is: FACS-sorted CD8+CD4-CCR7+CD45RA+ naive T cells. The receptors shown here come from a human donor in good health. Some libraries in this study had Jurkat cell RNA spiked in.

This clonotype showed up just a few times. A much larger clone differs from this one at a single base, so this may be a read error. This chain uses TRBV7-6 with TRBJ2-5, with 8 bases fitting TRBD1. Germline CDR1 is SGHVS and CDR2 is FNYEAQ. The junction had 2 bases not matched to a gene; V was cut back by 4 bases and J by 1 base. The CDR3 extends over 14 amino acids. CDR3 sequence reads: CASSSTGGQETQYF. The CDR3, as DNA: TGTGCCAGCAGCTCAACAGGGGGCCAAGAGACCCAGTACTTC.

This clonotype was recorded at least ten times. The chain links TRBV2 to TRBJ2-2; D not resolved. Germline V gives CDR1 SNHLY, CDR2 FYNNEI. The V end was cut by 10 bases, the J end by 3 bases, with 9 bases between. This CDR3 has 12 residues. The CDR3 DNA follows: TGTGCCACTGATAGGGACACCGGGGAGCTGTTTTTT. Its translation is CATDRDTGELFF.

The DNA of the CDR3 is TGTGCCAGCAGATTAACAGGGTCTGAAGCTTTCTTT. It encodes CASRLTGSEAFF. V gene TRBV7-8 combines with J gene TRBJ1-1, with a possible D match to TRBD1 (6 bases). This CDR3 spans 12 amino acids. Looked up from germline, CDR1 is SGHVS and CDR2 is FQNEAQ. V was trimmed by 6 bases and J by 6 bases, leaving 11 bases between them.

The table lists this clonotype with many counts. This sequence joins TRBV6-5 and TRBJ2-2; tentatively, D is TRBD2 (5 bases). This CDR3 spans 13 amino acids. Germline V gene sequence: CDR1 MNHEY, CDR2 SVGAGI. V lost 2 bases and J 4 bases, leaving 5 bases between the germline ends. The CDR3 sequence: CASSYGGTGELFF. CDR3 in DNA: TGTGCCAGCAGTTACGGAGGCACCGGGGAGCTGTTTTTT.

The V gene is TRBV15, the J gene TRBJ2-1; no reliable D call. Germline assignment: CDR1 LNHNV and CDR2 YYDKDF (reference sequence). This CDR3 region has 17 residues. Trimming cost V 5 bases and J 2 bases, with 19 bases left between them. The CDR3 DNA follows: TGTGCCACCAGCGGACGCTCCGGAGACCTAACCTACAATGAGCAGTTCTTC. Encoded protein: CATSGRSGDLTYNEQFF. The entire variable domain, with the rest obtained from reference TRBV15 and TRBJ2-1, is as follows: DAMVIQNPRYQVTQFGKPVTLSCSQTLNHNVMYWYQQKSSQAPKLLFHYYDKDFNNEADTPDNFQSRRPNTSFCFLDIRSPGLGDTAMYLCATSGRSGDLTYNEQFFGPGTRLTVL.